Sequencing of this T cell receptor beta chain was carried out in a study of cytomegalovirus exposure and HLA in healthy donors. Study as a whole: Drawn from HLA-typed donors, 80 million to 95 million unique TCRs were held in an early data release.

Overall study findings and caveats: Researchers reportedly found TCR beta sequences accurately predicted most subjects' HLA-A and HLA-B alleles.

PCR amplification relied on 60 Vbeta primers (plus 13 Jbeta primers). The repertoire was sequenced with immunoSEQ multiplex PCR; TCRdb's copy has only in-frame clones and lacks some. In the table there are about 130,000 clones, roughly four fifths of which are singletons. Concerning this clone itself: Its antigen is unknown.

The receptor was derived from a woman aged 50 to 60 in good health and CMV-seropositive. Sequenced sample: PBMCs.

The chain's CDR3 is CASSLVGLYGYTF. The CDR3 nucleotides are TGTGCCAGCAGTTTAGTGGGGCTCTATGGCTACACCTTC. The chain has TRBV28 and TRBJ1-2; perhaps TRBD1 as D (5 bases). The CDR3 length is 13 residues. V lost 2 bases and J 4 bases, leaving 8 bases between the germline ends. CDR1 is MDHEN, CDR2 SYDVKM, per germline.